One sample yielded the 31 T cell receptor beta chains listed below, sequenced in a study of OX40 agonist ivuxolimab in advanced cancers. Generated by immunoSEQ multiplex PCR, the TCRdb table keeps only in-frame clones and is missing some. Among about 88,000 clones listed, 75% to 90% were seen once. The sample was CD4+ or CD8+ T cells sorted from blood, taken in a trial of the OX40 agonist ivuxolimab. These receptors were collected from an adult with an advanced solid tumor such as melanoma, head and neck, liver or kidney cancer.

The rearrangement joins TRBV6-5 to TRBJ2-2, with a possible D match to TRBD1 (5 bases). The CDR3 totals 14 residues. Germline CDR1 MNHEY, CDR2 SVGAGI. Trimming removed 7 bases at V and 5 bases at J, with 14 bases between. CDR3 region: CASTLTGVTGELFF. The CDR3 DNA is TGTGCCAGCACCCTCACAGGCGTTACCGGGGAGCTGTTTTTT.

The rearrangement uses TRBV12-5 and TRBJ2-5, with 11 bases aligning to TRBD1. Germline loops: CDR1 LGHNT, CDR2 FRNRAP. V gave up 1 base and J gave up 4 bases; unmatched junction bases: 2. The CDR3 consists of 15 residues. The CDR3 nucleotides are TGTGCTAGTGGTTTGGGGGACAGGGGGAGAGAGACCCAGTACTTC. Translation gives CASGLGDRGRETQYF.

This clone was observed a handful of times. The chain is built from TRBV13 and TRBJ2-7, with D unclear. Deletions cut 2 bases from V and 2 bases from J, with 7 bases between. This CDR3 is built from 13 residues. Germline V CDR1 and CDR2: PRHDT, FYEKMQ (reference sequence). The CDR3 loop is CASSLIRTYEQYF. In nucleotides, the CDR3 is TGTGCCAGCAGCTTAATCAGGACCTACGAGCAGTACTTC.

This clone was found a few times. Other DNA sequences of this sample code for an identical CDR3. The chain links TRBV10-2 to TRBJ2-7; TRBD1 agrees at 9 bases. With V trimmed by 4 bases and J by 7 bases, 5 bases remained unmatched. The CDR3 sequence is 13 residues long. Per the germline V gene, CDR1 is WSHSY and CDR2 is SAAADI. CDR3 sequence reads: CASSVTGGGEQYV. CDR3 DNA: TGCGCCAGCAGTGTGACAGGGGGTGGGGAGCAGTACGTC.

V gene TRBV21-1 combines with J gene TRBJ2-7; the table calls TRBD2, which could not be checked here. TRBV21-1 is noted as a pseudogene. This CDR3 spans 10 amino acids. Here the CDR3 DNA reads TGTGCCAGCGGACTATACGAGCAGTACGTC. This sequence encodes CASGLYEQYV.

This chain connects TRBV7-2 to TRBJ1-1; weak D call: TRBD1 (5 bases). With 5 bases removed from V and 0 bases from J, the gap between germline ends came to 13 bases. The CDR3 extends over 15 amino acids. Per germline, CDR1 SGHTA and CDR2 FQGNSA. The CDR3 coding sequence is TGTGCCAGCAGCACATCCGGGGGGTTGAACACTGAAGCTTTCTTT. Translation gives CASSTSGGLNTEAFF.

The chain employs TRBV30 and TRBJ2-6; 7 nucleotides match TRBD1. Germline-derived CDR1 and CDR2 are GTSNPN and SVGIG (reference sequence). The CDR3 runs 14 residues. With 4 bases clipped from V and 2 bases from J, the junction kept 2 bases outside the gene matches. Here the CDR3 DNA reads TGTGCCTGGAACACAGGGGCTGGGGCCAACGTCCTGACTTTC. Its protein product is CAWNTGAGANVLTF.

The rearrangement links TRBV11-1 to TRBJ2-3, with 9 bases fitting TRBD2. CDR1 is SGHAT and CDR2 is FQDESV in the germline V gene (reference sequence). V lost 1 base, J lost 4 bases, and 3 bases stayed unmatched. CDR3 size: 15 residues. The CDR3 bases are TGTGCCAGCAGCTTAGGTAGCGGGGGTCCAGATACGCAGTATTTT. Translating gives CASSLGSGGPDTQYF.

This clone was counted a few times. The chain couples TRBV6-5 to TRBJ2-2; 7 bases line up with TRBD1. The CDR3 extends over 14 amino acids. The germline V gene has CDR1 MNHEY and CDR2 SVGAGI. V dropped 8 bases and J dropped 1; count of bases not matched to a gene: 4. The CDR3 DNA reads TGTGCCAGCCTACGGACAGGGAACACCGGGGAGCTGTTTTTT. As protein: CASLRTGNTGELFF.

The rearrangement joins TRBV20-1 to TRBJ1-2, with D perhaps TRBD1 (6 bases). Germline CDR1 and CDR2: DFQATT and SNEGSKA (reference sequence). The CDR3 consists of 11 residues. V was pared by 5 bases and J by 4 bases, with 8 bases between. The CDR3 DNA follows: TGCAGTGCTGGACAGTCCTATGGCTACACCTTC. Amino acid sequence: CSAGQSYGYTF.

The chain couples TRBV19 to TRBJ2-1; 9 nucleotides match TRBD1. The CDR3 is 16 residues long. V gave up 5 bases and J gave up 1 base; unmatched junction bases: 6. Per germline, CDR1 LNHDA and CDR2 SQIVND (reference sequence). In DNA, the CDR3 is TGTGCCAGTAGTGAACAGGGGGCATTGTCCTACAATGAGCAGTTCTTC. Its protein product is CASSEQGALSYNEQFF.

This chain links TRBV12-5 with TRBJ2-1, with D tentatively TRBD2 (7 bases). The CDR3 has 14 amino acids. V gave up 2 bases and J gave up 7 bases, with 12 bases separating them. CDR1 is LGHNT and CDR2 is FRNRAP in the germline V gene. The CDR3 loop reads CASGLRGAGNEQFF. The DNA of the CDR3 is TGTGCTAGTGGTTTGCGGGGGGCCGGGAATGAGCAGTTCTTC.

CDR3 amino acids: CAIRSTGGVETQYF. CDR3 DNA: TGTGCCATCAGAAGCACAGGGGGCGTAGAGACCCAGTACTTC. This rearrangement joins TRBV10-3 to TRBJ2-5, with 9 bases matching TRBD1. CDR1 is ENHRY and CDR2 is SYGVKD in the germline V gene. CDR3 length: 14 amino acids. With 6 bases clipped from V and 4 bases from J, the junction kept 6 bases outside the gene matches.

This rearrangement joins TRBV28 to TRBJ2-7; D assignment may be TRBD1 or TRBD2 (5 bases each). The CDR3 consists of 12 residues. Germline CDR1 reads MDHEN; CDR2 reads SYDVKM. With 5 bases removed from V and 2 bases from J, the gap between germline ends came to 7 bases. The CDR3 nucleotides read TGTGCCAGCAGTGGGGGACCCTACGAGCAGTACTTC. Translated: CASSGGPYEQYF. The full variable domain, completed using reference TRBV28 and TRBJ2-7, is DVKVTQSSRYLVKRTGEKVFLECVQDMDHENMFWYRQDPGLGLRLIYFSYDVKMKEKGDIPEGYSVSREKKERFSLILESASTNQTSMYLCASSGGPYEQYFGPGTRLTVT.

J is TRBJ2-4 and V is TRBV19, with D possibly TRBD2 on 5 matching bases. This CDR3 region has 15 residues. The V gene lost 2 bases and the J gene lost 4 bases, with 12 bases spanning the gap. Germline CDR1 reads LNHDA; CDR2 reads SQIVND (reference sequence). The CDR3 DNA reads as TGTGCCAGTAGTATAAGGGTGGGAGAAAAAAACATTCAGTACTTC. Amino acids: CASSIRVGEKNIQYF.

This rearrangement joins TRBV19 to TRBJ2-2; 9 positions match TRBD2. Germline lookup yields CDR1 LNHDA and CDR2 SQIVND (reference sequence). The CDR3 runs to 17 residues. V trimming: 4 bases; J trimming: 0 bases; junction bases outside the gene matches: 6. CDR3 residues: CASSRASGVTNTGELFF. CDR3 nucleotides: TGTGCCAGTAGTAGGGCTAGCGGGGTTACGAACACCGGGGAGCTGTTTTTT. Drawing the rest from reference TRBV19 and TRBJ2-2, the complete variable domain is DGGITQSPKYLFRKEGQNVTLSCEQNLNHDAMYWYRQDPGQGLRLIYYSQIVNDFQKGDIAEGYSVSREKKESFPLTVTSAQKNPTAFYLCASSRASGVTNTGELFFGEGSRLTVL.

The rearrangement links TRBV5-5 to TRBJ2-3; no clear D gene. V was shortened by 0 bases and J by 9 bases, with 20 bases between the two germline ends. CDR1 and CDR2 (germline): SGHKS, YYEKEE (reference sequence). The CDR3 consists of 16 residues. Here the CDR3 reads CASSLAGLADYGTQYF. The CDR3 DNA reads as TGTGCCAGCAGCTTGGCTGGTCTTGCGGATTATGGCACGCAGTATTTT.

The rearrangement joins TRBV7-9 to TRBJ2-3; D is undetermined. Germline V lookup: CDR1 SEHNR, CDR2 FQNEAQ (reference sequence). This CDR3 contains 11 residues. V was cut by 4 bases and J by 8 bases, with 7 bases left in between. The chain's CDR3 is CASSSPVTQYF. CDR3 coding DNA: TGTGCCAGCAGCTCCCCCGTTACGCAGTATTTT.

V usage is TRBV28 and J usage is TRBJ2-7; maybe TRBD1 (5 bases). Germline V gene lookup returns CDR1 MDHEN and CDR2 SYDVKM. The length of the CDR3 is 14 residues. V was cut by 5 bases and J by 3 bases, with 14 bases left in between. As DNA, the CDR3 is TGTGCCAGCAGTCGTCCTGGGGCTTACTACGAGCAGTACTTC. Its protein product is CASSRPGAYYEQYF.

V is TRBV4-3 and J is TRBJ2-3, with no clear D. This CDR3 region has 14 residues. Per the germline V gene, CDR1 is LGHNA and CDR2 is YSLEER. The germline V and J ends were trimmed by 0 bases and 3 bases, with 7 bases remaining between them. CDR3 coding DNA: TGCGCCAGCAGCCAAGAGGTGGGGACAGATACGCAGTATTTT. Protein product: CASSQEVGTDTQYF.

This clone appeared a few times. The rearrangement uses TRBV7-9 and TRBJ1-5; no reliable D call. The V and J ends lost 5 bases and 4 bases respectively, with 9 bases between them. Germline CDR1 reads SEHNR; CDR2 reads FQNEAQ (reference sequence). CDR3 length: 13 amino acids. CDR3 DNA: TGTGCCAGCAGCCGGACGGGAAATCAGCCCCAGCATTTT. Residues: CASSRTGNQPQHF.

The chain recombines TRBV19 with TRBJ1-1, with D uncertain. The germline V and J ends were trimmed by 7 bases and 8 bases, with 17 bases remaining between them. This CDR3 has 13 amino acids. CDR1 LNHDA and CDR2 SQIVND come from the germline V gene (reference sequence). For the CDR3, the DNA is TGTGCCAGTATGGATCTACTCCGAACCGAAGCTTTCTTT. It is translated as CASMDLLRTEAFF.

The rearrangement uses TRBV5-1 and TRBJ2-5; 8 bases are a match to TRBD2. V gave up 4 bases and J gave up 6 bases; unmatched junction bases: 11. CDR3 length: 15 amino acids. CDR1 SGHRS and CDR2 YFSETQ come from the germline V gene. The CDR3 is CASSEPGGGSKTQYF. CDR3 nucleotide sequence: TGCGCCAGCAGCGAACCCGGGGGGGGCTCTAAGACCCAGTACTTC.

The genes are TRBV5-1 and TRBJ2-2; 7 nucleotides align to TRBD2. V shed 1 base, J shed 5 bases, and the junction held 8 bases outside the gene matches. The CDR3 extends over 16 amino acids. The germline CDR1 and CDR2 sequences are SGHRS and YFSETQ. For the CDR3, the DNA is TGCGCCAGCAGCTTGTCGGTCTCTAGCGGAACCGGGGAGCTGTTTTTT. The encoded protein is CASSLSVSSGTGELFF.

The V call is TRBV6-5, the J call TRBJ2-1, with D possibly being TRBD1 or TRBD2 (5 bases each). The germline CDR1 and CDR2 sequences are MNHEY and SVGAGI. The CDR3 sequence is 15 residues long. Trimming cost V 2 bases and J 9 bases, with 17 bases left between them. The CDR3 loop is CASSYRLRGIPEQFF. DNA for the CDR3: TGTGCCAGCAGTTACAGGCTGAGGGGCATCCCTGAGCAGTTCTTC.

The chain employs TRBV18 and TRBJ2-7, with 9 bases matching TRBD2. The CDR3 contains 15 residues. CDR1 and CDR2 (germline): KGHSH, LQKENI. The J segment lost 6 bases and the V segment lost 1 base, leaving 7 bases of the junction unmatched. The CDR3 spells CASSPQSLAGPEQYF. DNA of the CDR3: TGTGCCAGCTCACCACAAAGCCTAGCGGGGCCCGAGCAGTACTTC.

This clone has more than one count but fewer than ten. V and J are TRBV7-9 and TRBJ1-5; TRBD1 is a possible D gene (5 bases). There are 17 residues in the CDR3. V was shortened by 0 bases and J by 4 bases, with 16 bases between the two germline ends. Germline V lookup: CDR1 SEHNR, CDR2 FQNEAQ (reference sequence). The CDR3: CASSLAHSGWGNQPQHF. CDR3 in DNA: TGTGCCAGCAGCTTAGCACATTCAGGGTGGGGGAATCAGCCCCAGCATTTT.

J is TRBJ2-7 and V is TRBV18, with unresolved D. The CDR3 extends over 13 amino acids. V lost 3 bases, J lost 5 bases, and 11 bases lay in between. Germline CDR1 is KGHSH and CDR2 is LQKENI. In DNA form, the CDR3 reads TGTGCCAGCTCACCTCAGGAAATCGACGAGCAGTACTTC. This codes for CASSPQEIDEQYF.

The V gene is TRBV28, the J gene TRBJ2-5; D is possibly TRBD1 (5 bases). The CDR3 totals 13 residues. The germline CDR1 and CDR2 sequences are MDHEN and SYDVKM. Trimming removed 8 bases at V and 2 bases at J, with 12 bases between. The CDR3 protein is CASLTDTQETQYF. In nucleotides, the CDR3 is TGTGCCAGCCTGACAGATACTCAAGAGACCCAGTACTTC.

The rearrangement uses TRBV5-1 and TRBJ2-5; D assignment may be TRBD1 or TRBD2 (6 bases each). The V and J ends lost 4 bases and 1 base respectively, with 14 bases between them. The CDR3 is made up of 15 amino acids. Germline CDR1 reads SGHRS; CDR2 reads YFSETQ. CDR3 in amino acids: CASSPLTGAQETQYF. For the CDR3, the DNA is TGCGCCAGCAGCCCCTTGACGGGGGCCCAAGAGACCCAGTACTTC.

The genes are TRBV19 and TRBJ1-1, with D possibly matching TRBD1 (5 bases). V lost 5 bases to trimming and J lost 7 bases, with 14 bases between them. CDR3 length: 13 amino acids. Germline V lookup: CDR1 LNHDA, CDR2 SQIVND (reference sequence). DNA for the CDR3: TGTGCCAGTAGTGTCCGGACAAGCCTTGAAGCTTTCTTT. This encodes CASSVRTSLEAFF.